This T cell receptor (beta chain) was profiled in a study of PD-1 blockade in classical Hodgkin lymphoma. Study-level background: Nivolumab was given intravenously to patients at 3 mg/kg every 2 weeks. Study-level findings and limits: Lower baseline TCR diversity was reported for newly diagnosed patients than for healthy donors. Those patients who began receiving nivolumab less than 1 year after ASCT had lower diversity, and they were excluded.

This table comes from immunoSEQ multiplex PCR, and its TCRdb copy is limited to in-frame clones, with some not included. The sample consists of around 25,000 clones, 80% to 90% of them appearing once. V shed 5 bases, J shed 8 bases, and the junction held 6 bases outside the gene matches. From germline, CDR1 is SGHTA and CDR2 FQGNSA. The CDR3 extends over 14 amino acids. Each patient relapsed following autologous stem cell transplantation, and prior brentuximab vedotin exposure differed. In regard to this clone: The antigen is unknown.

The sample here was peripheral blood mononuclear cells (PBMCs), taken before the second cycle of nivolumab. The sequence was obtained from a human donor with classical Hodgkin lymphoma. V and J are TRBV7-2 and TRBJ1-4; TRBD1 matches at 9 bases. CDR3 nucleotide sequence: TGTGCCAGCAGCCCCGGGACAGGGTTAGAAAAACTGTTTTTT. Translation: CASSPGTGLEKLFF. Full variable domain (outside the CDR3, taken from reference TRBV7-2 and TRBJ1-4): GAGVSQSPSNKVTEKGKDVELRCDPISGHTALYWYRQSLGQGLEFLIYFQGNSAPDKSGLPSDRFSAERTGGSVSTLTIQRTQQEDSAVYLCASSPGTGLEKLFFGSGTQLSVL.